This T cell receptor beta chain was identified in a study of blood T cells in healthy people across ages. Study conclusions and caveats: It was held that the diversity estimates obtained from one million T cells were underestimates.

V was pared by 3 bases and J by 1 base, with 5 bases of the junction left unmatched. The CDR3 sequence is 14 residues long. Germline assignment: CDR1 DFQATT and CDR2 SNEGSKA (reference sequence). Every sample gave at least 5 micrograms of total RNA when it was extracted. Regarding this clonotype: The antigen is not known.

It was with a sample-barcoded 5' primer and a J-beta primer mix that a second PCR of roughly 6 to 11 cycles was run. Every cDNA molecule bore a tag from a template-switch adaptor containing 12 random nucleotides. TCRdb re-called the 5' RACE reads with MiXCR, one entry per CDR3 protein. The sample lists about 1.1 million distinct CDR3 sequences, more than 30% occurring once. The sequence derives from a man younger than 35 in good health. V is TRBV20-1 and J is TRBJ1-1; 7 nucleotides align to TRBD1. The material sequenced was blood. The CDR3 nucleotides are TGCAGTGCTAGGGCAGGGGGGTGGAACACTGAAGCTTTCTTT. Its translation: CSARAGGWNTEAFF.